This TCR beta chain was identified during a study of beta chain features in type 1 diabetes (dated by TCRdb to 2017 to 2018). Regarding the complete study: Mean age, gender distribution, total cell number and subset yield were not different between patients and healthy donors. A total of roughly 100,000,000 sorted cells were examined across all samples, and the number of cells per subset was strongly correlated with RNA yield. In the study, recently diagnosed type 1 diabetes patients and matched healthy donors were compared on the TCRB repertoires of their sorted circulating CD4+ T cell subsets. Regulatory and stem cell-like memory subsets were isolated from only 8 patients and roughly 8 healthy donors, whereas naive and central memory subsets came from all 30 or so donors. The paper's findings and limits, for the study overall: Naive, central memory and regulatory TCRB repertoires appeared to be more alike among patients than among healthy donors. Patients with type 1 diabetes made fewer insertions and deleted more nucleotides at VDJ recombination sites, implying thymic rearrangement abnormalities. Because small numbers of individuals were included in the HLA sub-analyses, any influence of HLA type on TCRB rearrangement was left unresolved. Because cDNA rather than genomic DNA was sequenced, highly expressing activated cells could have been over-represented, although no difference in activation and CD3 levels was found between groups. In all four CD4+ subsets, TCRB CDR3 length was moderately but significantly shorter in type 1 diabetes patients. PCR might favor shorter templates, but patient and control samples were amplified and corrected together, so any skew would affect both groups equally.

From each donor, a single peripheral blood sample of 90 to 150 mL on average was drawn into heparinised tubes. A BD FACSAria II was used to sort naive, central memory, regulatory and stem cell-like memory CD4+ T cells with a panel that included CD45RO, CCR7, CD25, CD127, CD95 and CD27. Every sorted population had a purity above 95%. Right away, PBMCs were isolated by Lymphoprep density gradient centrifugation and were stained directly, with no culture step. To minimize batch effects, samples were stained and sorted in pairs, one healthy donor with one patient per experiment. Sequences SQVTM (CDR1) and ANQGSEA (CDR2) are obtained from the germline V gene. The CDR3 measures 11 amino acids from cysteine to phenylalanine. The read is trimmed to its CDR3 DNA, 33 bases read in frame from base 1. V is shortened by 5 bases, J by 4 bases, and the region joining them spans 8 bases. The High Capacity cDNA Reverse Transcription Kit was used to reverse transcribe all of the isolated RNA, meaning that expressed TCRB transcripts were what got sequenced. Naive, central memory and regulatory T cell samples underwent deep immunoSEQ sequencing, averaging about 3.57 million total reads per sample. Sorted cells were lysed in RLT buffer and RNA was extracted with DNase-treated RNeasy Micro or Mini kits, depending on cell number. To prevent cross-contamination, each cell subset was processed individually, whereas patient and healthy donor samples were processed jointly. The immunoSEQ multiplex PCR was used to amplify TCRB sequences from cDNA, generating 87-bp fragments that spanned the CDR3 region. Amplicons were sequenced on the Illumina HiSeq platform. Regarding the original processing steps: Synthetic template baselines were used to correct PCR bias computationally, reads within Hamming distance 2 were collapsed, and singletons that could not be merged were discarded. By aligning reads against IMGT, V, D and J genes, CDR3 length, and insertions or deletions at six rearrangement sites were assigned. Clonotype counts were normalized to sorted cell number within each subset before computing true diversity and Gini coefficients with the tcR R package. The overlap coefficient, calculated on TCRB nucleotide sequences, was used to quantify repertoire sharing. Out-of-frame TCRB sequences from naive cells were analyzed as a proxy for the pre-selection repertoire. This immuneACCESS table, as held by TCRdb, lists in-frame sequences with V and J called but not all clones. Of the missing ones, under half trace to an unresolved V gene in checked studies; the others have no known cause. Clone size and the V and J calls come from that table; the DNA yielded D and trimming. Counted in this sample were some 350,000 clones; less than 15% of them appeared once. The top ten clonotypes cover 0.015% of the sample.

This clone came up many times. It lacks a known antigen. Per-base qualities were not stored, and no clone one base away is much larger. The clonotype was recovered from a woman younger than 30 with type 1 diabetes. Recombination joined TRBV29-1 with TRBJ2-5, and TRBD2 may be the D gene, going by 5 matching bases. Sequenced input: naive CD4+ T cells from blood. The sample's cell subset or site label, decoded: true naive CD4+ T cells. The nucleotides are TGCAGCGTTACGGGGTTAGAGACCCAGTACTTC. This translates into CSVTGLETQYF.